This T cell receptor (beta chain) was found in a study of T cell responses to AZD1222 COVID-19 vaccine (dated by TCRdb to 2020 to 2022). General notes on the study: AZD1222 recipients with second doses at about 4 weeks or about 12 weeks were pooled, because spike-specific TCR depth and breadth did not differ between schedules. TCR sequencing was performed for roughly 250 trial participants, of whom roughly 200 were given two doses of AZD1222 and around 26 were given two doses of MenACWY control vaccine. Enrollment into the trials was organized by age into subgroups of 18-55, 56-69 and 70-plus years, and those subgroups contained roughly 150, 30 and 60 TCR-sequenced participants, respectively.

The CDR3 regions of human TCRbeta chains were subjected to immunosequencing. Turning to the authors' computational methods: Repertoire TCRs were matched against a reference library of SARS-CoV-2-specific TCRs generated with the MIRA antigen-specificity platform. Breadth was defined as the fraction of unique TCRs that were SARS-CoV-2-associated. Depth was defined as the fraction of total T cells that were SARS-CoV-2-associated. Using the MIRA data, each spike-specific TCR was mapped to the spike region that the TCR reacts to and placed in a CD4 or CD8 class. Log10-transformed breadth and depth values were compared by one-way ANOVA with Sidak's multiple comparisons tests. TCRdb limited this immuneACCESS table to in-frame rearrangements with V and J called. A share of clones is missing; checked studies link under half to unresolved V genes, and the rest is unexplained. That table supplies the V and J calls and clone size; D and trimming were determined from the DNA. Within this sample are 95,000 to 150,000 clones, with roughly 88% of them counted one time only. 5% to 7% of the sample comes from the top ten.

What the study reported, not specific to this receptor: After two AZD1222 doses, both the breadth and the depth of spike-specific TCRs were significantly higher than at day 0 and than in MenACWY recipients. Participants were mostly white British, with more females than males. The authors suggested clonal diversity may have been underestimated. Only 5 to 7 AZD1222 recipients were SARS-CoV-2 seropositive at baseline, limiting conclusions about previously exposed vaccinees. The 56-69-year group was small, and its depth increase did not reach significance, likely because of low power. The vaccine-associated CD4 TCRs covered the entire spike protein, and the dominant responses fell in regions 160-218 and 743-854. Because no day 14 peak-response samples were available, repertoires were characterized only after the peak T cell response. Epitopes outside the regions mutated in the B.1.351 and B.1.1.7 variants were reportedly recognized by nearly half of the unique spike-specific TCRs.

This specimen's time point label, interpreted: baseline before first vaccination. Vaccinee samples were obtained from the UK trials COV001 and COV002, which included a single-blind randomized controlled phase 2/3 trial of AZD1222 (ChAdOx1 nCoV-19) in healthy adults. Trial participant PBMC samples were collected at day 0 and day 28 after the second dose for TCRbeta chain sequencing. Sequences SNHLY (CDR1) and FYNNEI (CDR2) are obtained from the germline V gene. The junction shows trimming of 4 bases on V and 6 bases on J, plus 6 bases between the germline ends. From its cysteine to its phenylalanine, the CDR3 spans 11 amino acids. Just CDR3 DNA is preserved here, 33 bases in frame from base 1. Note on this clone: The target of this receptor is not known. Base qualities are not provided; no much larger clone lies one nucleotide away.

The sample here was peripheral blood, taken on day 0 of AZD1222 vaccination. This chain is built from TRBV2 and TRBJ1-2; no D gene call is confident. The source is an adult in good health. The base sequence is TGTGCCAGCAGTGCCCGGGATGGCTACACCTTC. It specifies CASSARDGYTF.